This T cell receptor (beta chain) emerged from a study of beta chain features in type 1 diabetes. Broader study findings: Type 1 diabetes patients showed fewer insertions and more deletions at VDJ junctions. Patients with Type 1 diabetes showed moderately but significantly shorter TCRB CDR3s in all four CD4+ subsets.

This clone was seen a few times. The antigen remains undetermined. Expressed TCRB transcripts were sequenced after all isolated RNA was converted to cDNA. About 3.57 million reads per sample were averaged for naive, central memory and regulatory samples. TCRdb's table, derived via immunoSEQ multiplex PCR, lists solely in-frame clones and lacks some. The sample has 300,000 to 350,000 clones; about 13% are singletons. Isolation of CD4+ naive, central memory, regulatory and stem cell-like memory cells was achieved by sorting via CD45RO/CCR7/CD25/CD127/CD95/CD27. This clonotype was sampled from a woman aged 18-29 years with type 1 diabetes. Sequenced input: naive CD4+ T cells from blood.

DNA of the CDR3: TGTGCCAGCACCGGCCGGGACAGTGAGTTCTTC. The encoded protein is CASTGRDSEFF. The chain couples TRBV7-9 to TRBJ2-1; 7 bases match TRBD1. The CDR3 covers 11 residues. Per the germline V gene, CDR1 is SEHNR and CDR2 is FQNEAQ (reference sequence). V gave up 7 bases and J gave up 14 bases; unmatched junction bases: 8.